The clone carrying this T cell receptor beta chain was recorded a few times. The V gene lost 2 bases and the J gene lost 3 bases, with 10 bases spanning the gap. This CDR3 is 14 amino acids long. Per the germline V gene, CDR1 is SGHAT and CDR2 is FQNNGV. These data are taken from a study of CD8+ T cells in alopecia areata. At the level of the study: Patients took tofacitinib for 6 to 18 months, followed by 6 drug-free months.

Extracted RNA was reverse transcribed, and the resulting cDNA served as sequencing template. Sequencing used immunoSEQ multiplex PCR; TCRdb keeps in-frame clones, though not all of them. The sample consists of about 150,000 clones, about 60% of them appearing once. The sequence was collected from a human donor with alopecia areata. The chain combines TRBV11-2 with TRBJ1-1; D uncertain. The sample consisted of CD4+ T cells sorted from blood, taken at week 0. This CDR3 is CASSLPGRDTEAFF. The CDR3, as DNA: TGTGCCAGCAGCTTACCTGGACGAGACACTGAAGCTTTCTTT.